This passage covers 5 T cell receptor beta chains from one sample sequenced in a study of Graves' ophthalmopathy and Graves' hyperthyroidism. RNA transcripts were the template, and TCR beta CDR3 regions were amplified from them. RT-PCR in the first round used HTBI primers; a second-round multiplex PCR followed. TCRdb re-analysed the multiplex PCR reads in MiXCR, keeping a single row per CDR3 protein. The sample yields approximately 480,000 distinct CDR3 sequences, about an eighth seen once. The sequenced sample was blood. These receptor sequences come from a woman in her twenties or thirties with Graves' ophthalmopathy.

In this sample, this clonotype turned up a few times. The chain combines TRBV30 with TRBJ2-2, with no clear D. There are 12 residues in the CDR3. V was trimmed by 4 bases and J by 3 bases, leaving 6 bases between them. Germline values: CDR1 GTSNPN, CDR2 SVGIG (reference sequence). The CDR3 DNA is TGTGCCTGGATCCCCGACACCGGGGAGCTGTTTTTT. This translates into CAWIPDTGELFF.

This clonotype appeared many times. The V gene is TRBV29-1, the J gene TRBJ2-5; possibly TRBD2 for D (6 bases). The length of the CDR3 is 11 residues. Trimming removed 3 bases from V and 5 bases from J, with 7 bases in between. The germline V gene has CDR1 SQVTM and CDR2 ANQGSEA. The CDR3 bases are TGCAGCGTTGATGGGGGGGAGACCCAGTACTTC. Its translation: CSVDGGETQYF. Using reference TRBV29-1 and TRBJ2-5 for the parts outside the CDR3, the full variable domain is SAVISQKPSRDICQRGTSLTIQCQVDSQVTMMFWYRQQPGQSLTLIATANQGSEATYESGFVIDKFPISRPNLTFSTLTVSNMSPEDSSIYLCSVDGGETQYFGPGTRLLVL.

There are many counts of this clonotype. V gene TRBV9 combines with J gene TRBJ2-7, with D possibly being TRBD2 (6 bases). Germline CDR1 is SGDLS and CDR2 is YYNGEE. Trimming stripped 4 bases from V and 2 bases from J, with 10 bases between. CDR3 length: 13 residues. The chain's CDR3 is CASSPGEAYEQYF. CDR3 DNA sequence: TGTGCCAGCAGCCCGGGGGAGGCCTACGAGCAGTACTTC.

This clonotype occurred a few times. This chain connects TRBV6-2 or TRBV6-3 to TRBJ2-5; 8 bases are shared with TRBD2. The V segment lost 7 bases and the J segment 4 bases; nucleotides outside the gene matches: 5. The germline V gene encodes CDR1 MNHEY and CDR2 SVGEGT. The CDR3 totals 13 residues. CDR3 sequence: CASKNSGIETQYF. CDR3 coding DNA: TGTGCCAGCAAGAATAGCGGGATAGAGACCCAGTACTTC.

This clonotype was picked up many times. The chain combines TRBV10-3 with TRBJ2-5, with TRBD1 matching 7 bases. J lost 1 base, V lost 6 bases, and 5 bases had no gene match. This CDR3 has 14 amino acids. Germline CDR1 is ENHRY and CDR2 is SYGVKD. The CDR3, as DNA: TGTGCCATCAGCCTGACAGGGTCCCAAGAGACCCAGTACTTC. This encodes CAISLTGSQETQYF.